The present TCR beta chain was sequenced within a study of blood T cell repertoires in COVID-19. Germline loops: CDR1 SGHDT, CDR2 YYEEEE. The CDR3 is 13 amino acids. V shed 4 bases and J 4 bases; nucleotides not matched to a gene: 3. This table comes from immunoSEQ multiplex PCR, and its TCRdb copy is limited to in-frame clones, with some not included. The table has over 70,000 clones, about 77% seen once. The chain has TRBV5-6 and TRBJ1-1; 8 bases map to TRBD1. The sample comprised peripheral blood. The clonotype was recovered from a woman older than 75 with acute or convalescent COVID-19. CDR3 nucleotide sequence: TGTGCCAGCAGCATGACAGGGGCCACTGAAGCTTTCTTT. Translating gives CASSMTGATEAFF.